Below, 29 T cell receptor beta chains from the same sample are listed, as sequenced in a study of blood T cell repertoires in COVID-19. The data were produced by immunoSEQ multiplex PCR, yet TCRdb's version contains in-frame clones alone and is incomplete. The sample has about 96,000 clones; 70% to 85% are singletons. The sample was peripheral blood. These receptors all come from a woman aged 60 to 75 with acute or convalescent COVID-19.

Remarks on this clone: Other DNA variants within this sample encode the same CDR3. This rearrangement joins TRBV3-1 (or the pseudogene TRBV3-2) to TRBJ1-2; TRBD1 agrees at 8 bases. The CDR3 has 15 residues. Germline CDR1 and CDR2: LGHDT and YNNKEL (reference sequence). The V gene end was trimmed by 1 base and the J gene end by 5 bases; junction bases not matched to a gene: 6. CDR3 sequence reads: CASSQADRGGYGYTF. The CDR3 coding sequence is TGTGCCAGCAGCCAAGCAGACAGGGGAGGATATGGCTACACCTTC.

V gene TRBV2 combines with J gene TRBJ1-4; 7 positions agree with TRBD1. The ends lost 6 bases at V and 2 bases at J; junction bases unmatched: 3. This CDR3 is built from 14 residues. Germline CDR1 and CDR2: SNHLY and FYNNEI. CDR3 residues: CASSTQGTNEKLFF. The CDR3 DNA reads TGTGCCAGCAGCACACAGGGGACTAATGAAAAACTGTTTTTT. The whole variable domain, filled in from reference TRBV2 and TRBJ1-4, reads EPEVTQTPSHQVTQMGQEVILRCVPISNHLYFYWYRQILGQKVEFLVSFYNNEISEKSEIFDDQFSVERPDGSNFTLKIRSTKLEDSAMYFCASSTQGTNEKLFFGSGTQLSVL.

This sequence joins TRBV6-2 or TRBV6-3 and TRBJ1-2; no reliable D call. CDR3 length: 13 residues. Germline loops: CDR1 MNHEY, CDR2 SVGEGT. V lost 0 bases, J lost 9 bases, and 11 bases lay in between. The chain's CDR3 is CASSYSAAVSYTF. The CDR3 DNA sequence: TGTGCCAGCAGTTACTCGGCGGCGGTCAGCTACACCTTC.

The chain carries TRBV6-1 and TRBJ1-5, with D possibly TRBD1 on 6 matching bases. Trimming shortened V by 4 bases and J by 3 bases, and 16 bases separated the two germline ends. In germline, CDR1 is MNHNS, CDR2 SASEGT. There are 16 residues in the CDR3. The CDR3 here is CASSGTRTGPNQPQHF. The CDR3 DNA reads as TGTGCCAGCAGTGGCACCCGTACAGGGCCCAATCAGCCCCAGCATTTT.

The CDR3 DNA reads as TGTGCCTGGGGCGGGAAAGCGGGGCCCGGGGAGCTGTTTTTT. It codes for CAWGGKAGPGELFF. The V call is TRBV30, the J call TRBJ2-2; TRBD2 aligns across 7 bases. The trim removed 5 bases at V and 6 bases at J, leaving 9 bases unmatched. The CDR3 is made up of 14 amino acids. Germline V gene data show CDR1 as GTSNPN and CDR2 as SVGIG (reference sequence).

This clone was recorded a few times. V usage is TRBV5-1 and J usage is TRBJ1-2; TRBD1 is a possible D gene (6 bases). The CDR3 runs 12 residues. Deletions cut 4 bases from V and 3 bases from J, with 7 bases between. From germline, CDR1 is SGHRS and CDR2 YFSETQ. The CDR3: CASSDRYYGYTF. Written as DNA, the CDR3 is TGCGCCAGCAGCGACAGGTACTATGGCTACACCTTC.

The V and J genes are TRBV28 and TRBJ1-4, with D possibly TRBD1 on 5 matching bases. Trimming took off 7 bases at V and 7 bases at J, with 22 bases between the two ends. Looked up from germline, CDR1 is MDHEN and CDR2 is SYDVKM. The CDR3 consists of 16 residues. CDR3 in amino acids: CASTQPWGSGGEKLFF. The CDR3 DNA is TGTGCCAGCACCCAACCTTGGGGATCCGGGGGTGAAAAACTGTTTTTT.

The rearrangement links TRBV5-1 to TRBJ1-2, with a possible D match to TRBD1 (5 bases). V gave up 0 bases and J gave up 5 bases, with 20 bases separating them. The CDR3 spans 17 residues. Germline V lookup: CDR1 SGHRS, CDR2 YFSETQ. The CDR3 DNA sequence: TGCGCCAGCAGCTTGGAGGATCCCGACAGAGACTTTTATGGCTACACCTTC. Protein sequence: CASSLEDPDRDFYGYTF.

This chain joins TRBV5-1 and TRBJ1-2, with 8 nucleotides matching TRBD1. Germline V lookup: CDR1 SGHRS, CDR2 YFSETQ. After removal of 0 bases from V and 5 bases from J, the junction contained 6 bases not matched to a gene. CDR3 length: 15 residues. The CDR3: CASSLDPGGMYGYTF. The CDR3 DNA reads as TGCGCCAGCAGCTTGGATCCAGGGGGCATGTATGGCTACACCTTC.

The rearrangement links TRBV18 to TRBJ1-4; D may be TRBD1 (6 bases). V was clipped by 9 bases and J by 4 bases, with 18 bases between them. Germline lookup yields CDR1 KGHSH and CDR2 LQKENI. The CDR3 totals 15 residues. This CDR3 reads CASSTARGGNEKLFF. The CDR3 coding sequence is TGTGCCAGTTCAACGGCCAGAGGGGGTAATGAAAAACTGTTTTTT.

This chain links TRBV6-5 with TRBJ2-2; 7 nucleotides align to TRBD1. The CDR3 consists of 11 residues. V was pared by 10 bases and J by 7 bases, with 3 bases of the junction left unmatched. Germline V gives CDR1 MNHEY, CDR2 SVGAGI. CDR3 in amino acids: CATRGRGELFF. Written as DNA, the CDR3 is TGTGCCACTAGGGGGCGCGGGGAGCTGTTTTTT.

This chain uses TRBV6-4 with TRBJ1-1, with 7 bases lining up with TRBD1. There are 14 residues in the CDR3. The trim removed 6 bases at V and 4 bases at J, leaving 8 bases unmatched. Per germline, CDR1 MRHNA and CDR2 SNTAGT. The CDR3 bases are TGTGCCAGCAGAATCGACAGGGTATCCACTGAAGCTTTCTTT. Translating it yields CASRIDRVSTEAFF.

The genes are TRBV7-2 and TRBJ2-2; D not resolved. CDR1 and CDR2 from the germline V gene are SGHTA and FQGNSA. The V end was cut by 1 base, the J end by 7 bases, with 7 bases between. The CDR3 length is 13 residues. In nucleotides, the CDR3 is TGTGCCAGCAGCTTAGTTTTACTCGGGGAGCTGTTTTTT. Its protein is CASSLVLLGELFF.

This chain uses TRBV6-5 with TRBJ1-3; D possibly corresponds to TRBD1 (6 bases). The germline CDR1 and CDR2 sequences are MNHEY and SVGAGI. The CDR3 is 15 residues long. Trimming removed 6 bases from V and 7 bases from J, with 19 bases in between. CDR3 nucleotide sequence: TGTGCCAGCAGAACAGGGAGAAGCATGGCGAACACCATATATTTT. Its protein product is CASRTGRSMANTIYF.

Concerning this clone itself: At one of its ends the junction is not consistent with the germline gene, which may arise from a read error. This chain links TRBV7-7 with TRBJ2-5; 10 bases map to TRBD1. Germline V gives CDR1 SSHAT, CDR2 FNYEAQ (reference sequence). The CDR3 covers 14 residues. CDR3 DNA: TGTGCTAGCAGCTTAGACAGGGGGCGCGAGACCCAGTACTTC. It is translated as CASSLDRGRETQYF.

The chain joins TRBV7-9 to TRBJ1-2; tentative D call: TRBD1 (5 bases). Germline assignment: CDR1 SEHNR and CDR2 FQNEAQ (reference sequence). V shed 5 bases and J shed 1 base, with 14 bases lying between them. This CDR3 has 15 amino acids. The CDR3 nucleotides read TGTGCCAGCAGCCAAAACGGGGGACTTAACTATGGCTACACCTTC. This gives the protein CASSQNGGLNYGYTF.

The J gene is TRBJ1-1, the V gene TRBV3-1 (or the pseudogene TRBV3-2); 8 positions agree with TRBD1. CDR1 and CDR2 from the germline V gene are LGHDT and YNNKEL (reference sequence). This CDR3 has 15 amino acids. V shed 1 base, J shed 1 base, and the junction held 2 bases outside the gene matches. The CDR3 DNA sequence: TGTGCCAGCAGCCAAGCTGGACAGGGGAACACTGAAGCTTTCTTT. It specifies CASSQAGQGNTEAFF.

This chain joins TRBV6-1 and TRBJ1-6, with a weak D call TRBD1 (5 bases). Looked up from germline, CDR1 is MNHNS and CDR2 is SASEGT. The V gene lost 2 bases and the J gene lost 7 bases, with 12 bases spanning the gap. The CDR3 totals 15 residues. The CDR3 DNA is TGTGCCAGCAGTGAAAACTGGGACTTGAATTCACCCCTCCACTTT. It codes for CASSENWDLNSPLHF.

CDR3 bases: TGTGCCAGCAGAACTACAGGGGTACAAACTGAAGCTTTCTTT. It codes for CASRTTGVQTEAFF. The genes are TRBV2 and TRBJ1-1, with TRBD1 matching 7 bases. The germline CDR1 and CDR2 sequences are SNHLY and FYNNEI. V gave up 6 bases and J gave up 5 bases; unmatched junction bases: 9. CDR3 length: 14 amino acids. The full variable domain, completed using reference TRBV2 and TRBJ1-1, is EPEVTQTPSHQVTQMGQEVILRCVPISNHLYFYWYRQILGQKVEFLVSFYNNEISEKSEIFDDQFSVERPDGSNFTLKIRSTKLEDSAMYFCASRTTGVQTEAFFGQGTRLTVV.

This sequence joins TRBV11-3 and TRBJ1-1; D perhaps matches TRBD1 (6 bases). Trimming removed 2 bases at V and 11 bases at J, with 12 bases between. Per the germline V gene, CDR1 is SGHNT and CDR2 is YENEEA. The CDR3 covers 12 residues. The CDR3: CASSLTGYEAFF. As DNA, the CDR3 is TGTGCCAGCAGCTTAACAGGGTATGAGGCTTTCTTT.

The chain has TRBV10-3 and TRBJ1-1; maybe TRBD1 (5 bases). V was cut by 3 bases and J by 7 bases, with 6 bases left in between. The CDR3 length is 11 residues. Germline assignment: CDR1 ENHRY and CDR2 SYGVKD. The DNA of the CDR3 is TGTGCCATCAGTGAACAGGATGAAGCTTTCTTT. This translates into CAISEQDEAFF.

The chain links TRBV29-1 to TRBJ2-3, with TRBD2 matching 13 bases. V lost 7 bases to trimming and J lost 0 bases; unmatched junction nucleotides: 7. The CDR3 runs to 16 residues. Per the germline V gene, CDR1 is SQVTM and CDR2 is ANQGSEA. CDR3 region: CSGRLAGGSSTDTQYF. CDR3 in DNA: TGCAGCGGCCGACTAGCGGGGGGCTCTAGCACAGATACGCAGTATTTT.

This clone was detected once. This sequence joins TRBV4-1 and TRBJ2-5, with 8 positions matching TRBD1. The germline V gene has CDR1 MGHRA and CDR2 YSYEKL. CDR3 size: 17 residues. The V gene end was trimmed by 0 bases and the J gene end by 4 bases; junction bases not matched to a gene: 10. Here the CDR3 reads CASSQDLGQGSGETQYF. Written as DNA, the CDR3 is TGCGCCAGCAGCCAAGATCTTGGACAGGGCTCGGGAGAGACCCAGTACTTC.

The chain joins TRBV11-2 to TRBJ2-7; TRBD1 matches at 12 bases. Germline CDR1 and CDR2: SGHAT and FQNNGV. This CDR3 has 16 amino acids. J lost 5 bases, V lost 1 base, and 6 bases had no gene match. Written as DNA, the CDR3 is TGTGCCAGCAGCTTAGTAGGGACAGGGGGCCCCCACGAGCAGTACTTC. It encodes CASSLVGTGGPHEQYF.

The CDR3 reads CASSPGQGYQETQYF. The DNA for the CDR3 is TGTGCCAGCAGCCCGGGACAGGGCTACCAAGAGACCCAGTACTTC. This chain connects TRBV7-2 to TRBJ2-5; 9 bases are shared with TRBD1. V shed 5 bases and J 0 bases; nucleotides not matched to a gene: 4. The CDR3 length is 15 residues. Germline V gives CDR1 SGHTA, CDR2 FQGNSA.

This clone is a singleton in its sample. The V and J genes are TRBV3-1 (or the pseudogene TRBV3-2) and TRBJ1-6, with D possibly being TRBD1 (5 bases). Trimming took 0 bases from V and 5 from J, leaving 11 bases between them. The CDR3 extends over 16 amino acids. CDR1 is LGHDT, CDR2 YNNKEL, per germline (reference sequence). CDR3: CASSQDWGRNNSPLHF. The CDR3 DNA sequence: TGTGCCAGCAGCCAAGATTGGGGCAGAAATAATTCACCCCTCCACTTT.

The count of this clone is one. V and J are TRBV12-2 and TRBJ1-2; TRBD1, the D gene given by the table, was not confirmed from the DNA. TRBV12-2 is reported as a pseudogene. CDR3 length: 14 amino acids. The CDR3 DNA follows: TGTGCAAGTCGACCCGGGACACAGAACTATGGCTACACCTTC. It encodes CASRPGTQNYGYTF.

The chain couples TRBV28 to TRBJ2-7; 7 nucleotides line up with TRBD1. V lost 5 bases to trimming and J lost 5 bases; unmatched junction nucleotides: 9. Germline CDR1 reads MDHEN; CDR2 reads SYDVKM. This CDR3 has 14 amino acids. CDR3 coding DNA: TGTGCCAGCAGTCCAAGACAGGGTTTGCACGAGCAGTACTTC. Translated: CASSPRQGLHEQYF.

J is TRBJ1-5 and V is TRBV2; 7 bases fit TRBD1. Trimming cost V 7 bases and J 3 bases; bases outside gene matches: 9. CDR1 is SNHLY, CDR2 FYNNEI, per germline. This CDR3 has 15 residues. CDR3 DNA sequence: TGTGCCAGCACCCTTCAGACAGGGATCAATCAGCCCCAGCATTTT. It yields the protein CASTLQTGINQPQHF. The full variable domain, rest sourced from reference TRBV2 and TRBJ1-5, is EPEVTQTPSHQVTQMGQEVILRCVPISNHLYFYWYRQILGQKVEFLVSFYNNEISEKSEIFDDQFSVERPDGSNFTLKIRSTKLEDSAMYFCASTLQTGINQPQHFGDGTRLSIL.